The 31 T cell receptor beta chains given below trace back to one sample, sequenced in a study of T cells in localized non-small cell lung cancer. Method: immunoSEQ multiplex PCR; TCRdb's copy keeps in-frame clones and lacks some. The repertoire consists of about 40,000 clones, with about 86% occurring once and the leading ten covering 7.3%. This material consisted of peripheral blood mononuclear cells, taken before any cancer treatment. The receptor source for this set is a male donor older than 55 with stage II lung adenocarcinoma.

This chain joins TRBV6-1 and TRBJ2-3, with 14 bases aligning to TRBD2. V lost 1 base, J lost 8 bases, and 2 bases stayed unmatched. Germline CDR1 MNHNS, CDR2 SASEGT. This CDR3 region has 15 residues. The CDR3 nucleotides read TGTGCCAGCAGTGAAGGACTAGCGGGAGGGGGTACGCAGTATTTT. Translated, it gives CASSEGLAGGGTQYF.

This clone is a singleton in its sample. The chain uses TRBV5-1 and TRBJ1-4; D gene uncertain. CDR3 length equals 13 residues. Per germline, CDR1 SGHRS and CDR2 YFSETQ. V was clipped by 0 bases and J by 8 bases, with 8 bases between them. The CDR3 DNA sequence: TGCGCCAGCAGCTTGGTTGGGAAGGAAAAACTGTTTTTT. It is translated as CASSLVGKEKLFF.

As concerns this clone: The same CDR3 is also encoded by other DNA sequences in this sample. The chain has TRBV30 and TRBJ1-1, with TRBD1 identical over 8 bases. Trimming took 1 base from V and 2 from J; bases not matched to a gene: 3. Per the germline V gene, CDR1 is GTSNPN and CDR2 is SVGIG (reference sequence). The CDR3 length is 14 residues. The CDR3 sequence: CAWSGDRRNTEAFF. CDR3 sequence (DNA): TGTGCCTGGAGTGGGGACAGGAGAAACACTGAAGCTTTCTTT.

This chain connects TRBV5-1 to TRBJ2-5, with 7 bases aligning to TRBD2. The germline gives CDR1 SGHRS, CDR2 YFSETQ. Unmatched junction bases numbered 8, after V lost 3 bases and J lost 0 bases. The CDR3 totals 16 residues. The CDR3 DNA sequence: TGCGCCAGCAGCTGGGGGACTACCACGTACCAAGAGACCCAGTACTTC. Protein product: CASSWGTTTYQETQYF.

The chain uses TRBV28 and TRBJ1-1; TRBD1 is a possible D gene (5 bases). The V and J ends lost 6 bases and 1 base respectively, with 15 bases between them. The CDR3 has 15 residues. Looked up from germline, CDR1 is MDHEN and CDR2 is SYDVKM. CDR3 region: CASSPSGTWNTEAFF. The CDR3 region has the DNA TGTGCCAGCAGCCCCTCCGGGACTTGGAACACTGAAGCTTTCTTT.

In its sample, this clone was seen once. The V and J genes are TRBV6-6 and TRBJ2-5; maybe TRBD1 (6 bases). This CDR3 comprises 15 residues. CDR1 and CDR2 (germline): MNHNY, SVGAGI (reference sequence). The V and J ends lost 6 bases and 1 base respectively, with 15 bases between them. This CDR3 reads CASRARGFGQETQYF. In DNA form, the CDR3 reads TGTGCCAGCAGGGCCAGGGGTTTTGGCCAAGAGACCCAGTACTTC.

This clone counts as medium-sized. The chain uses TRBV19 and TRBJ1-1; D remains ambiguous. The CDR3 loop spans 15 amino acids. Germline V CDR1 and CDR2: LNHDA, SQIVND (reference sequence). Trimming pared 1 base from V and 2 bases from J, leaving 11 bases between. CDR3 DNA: TGTGCCAGTAGTATAGCAGGCAGCTTAAACACTGAAGCTTTCTTT. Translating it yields CASSIAGSLNTEAFF.

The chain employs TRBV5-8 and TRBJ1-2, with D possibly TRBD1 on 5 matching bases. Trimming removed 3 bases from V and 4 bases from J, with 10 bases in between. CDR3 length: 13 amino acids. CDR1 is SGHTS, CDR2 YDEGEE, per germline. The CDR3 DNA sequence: TGTGCCAGCAGCTACATGGGGGGCTATGGCTACACCTTC. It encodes CASSYMGGYGYTF.

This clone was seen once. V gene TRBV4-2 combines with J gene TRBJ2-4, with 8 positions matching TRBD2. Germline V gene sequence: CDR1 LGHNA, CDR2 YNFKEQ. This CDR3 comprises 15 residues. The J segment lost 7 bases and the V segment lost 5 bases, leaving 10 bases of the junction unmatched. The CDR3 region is CASSSPGSGGNIQYF. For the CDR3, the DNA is TGTGCCAGCAGCTCCCCTGGGAGCGGGGGTAACATTCAGTACTTC.

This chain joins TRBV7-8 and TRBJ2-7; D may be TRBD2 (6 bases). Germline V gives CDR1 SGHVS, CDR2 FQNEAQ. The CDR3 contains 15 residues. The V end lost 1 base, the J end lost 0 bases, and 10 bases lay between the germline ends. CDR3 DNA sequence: TGTGCCAGCAGCTTAGTTGGGGAGGTCTCCTACGAGCAGTACTTC. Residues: CASSLVGEVSYEQYF.

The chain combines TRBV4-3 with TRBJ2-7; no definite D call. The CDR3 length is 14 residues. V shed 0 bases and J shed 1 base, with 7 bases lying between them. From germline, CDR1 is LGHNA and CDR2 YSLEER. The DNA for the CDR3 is TGCGCCAGCAGCCAAGAAAGAATTTCCTACGAGCAGTACTTC. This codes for CASSQERISYEQYF.

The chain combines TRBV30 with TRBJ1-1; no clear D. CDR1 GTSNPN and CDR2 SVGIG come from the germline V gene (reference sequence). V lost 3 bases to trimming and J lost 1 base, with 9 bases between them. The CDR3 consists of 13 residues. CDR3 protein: CAWRAGPNTEAFF. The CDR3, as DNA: TGTGCCTGGAGGGCAGGCCCGAACACTGAAGCTTTCTTT.

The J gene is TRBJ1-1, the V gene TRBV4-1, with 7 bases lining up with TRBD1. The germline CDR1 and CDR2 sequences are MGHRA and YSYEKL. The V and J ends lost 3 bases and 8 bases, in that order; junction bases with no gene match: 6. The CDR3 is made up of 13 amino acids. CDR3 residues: CASSHAPGQEAFF. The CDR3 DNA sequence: TGCGCCAGCAGCCATGCTCCGGGACAGGAAGCTTTCTTT.

The CDR3 sequence is CASRSLTGTEAFF. In DNA, the CDR3 is TGTGCCAGCAGGTCACTGACAGGGACTGAAGCTTTCTTT. The chain couples TRBV6-1 to TRBJ1-1, with 7 bases lining up with TRBD1. This CDR3 is 13 amino acids long. Germline V CDR1 and CDR2: MNHNS, SASEGT. The junction had 6 bases not matched to a gene; V was cut back by 6 bases and J by 5 bases.

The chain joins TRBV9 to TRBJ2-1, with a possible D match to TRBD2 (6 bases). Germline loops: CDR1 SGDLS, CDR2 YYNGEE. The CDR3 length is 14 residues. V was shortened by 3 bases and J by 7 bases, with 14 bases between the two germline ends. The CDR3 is CASSGAGVQNEQFF. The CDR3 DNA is TGTGCCAGCAGCGGAGCGGGCGTGCAAAATGAGCAGTTCTTC.

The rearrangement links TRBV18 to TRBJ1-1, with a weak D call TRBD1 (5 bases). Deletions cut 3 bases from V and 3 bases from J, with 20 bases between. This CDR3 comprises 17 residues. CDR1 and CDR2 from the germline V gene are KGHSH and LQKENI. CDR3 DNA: TGTGCCAGCTCACCGCGAATACTCAGGGTGGGGGACACTGAAGCTTTCTTT. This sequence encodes CASSPRILRVGDTEAFF.

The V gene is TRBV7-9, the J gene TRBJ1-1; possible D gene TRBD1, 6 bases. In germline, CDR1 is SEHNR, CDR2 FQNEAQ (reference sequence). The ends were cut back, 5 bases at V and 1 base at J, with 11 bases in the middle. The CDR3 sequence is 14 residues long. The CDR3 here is CASSQGSANTEAFF. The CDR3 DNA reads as TGTGCCAGCAGCCAGGGGTCGGCGAACACTGAAGCTTTCTTT.

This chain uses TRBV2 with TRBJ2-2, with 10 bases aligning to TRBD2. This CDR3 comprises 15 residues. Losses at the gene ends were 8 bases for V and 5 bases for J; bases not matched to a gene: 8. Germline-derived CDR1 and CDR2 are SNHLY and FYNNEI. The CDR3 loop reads CASLGLAGVTGELFF. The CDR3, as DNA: TGTGCCAGCCTCGGGCTAGCGGGAGTTACCGGGGAGCTGTTTTTT. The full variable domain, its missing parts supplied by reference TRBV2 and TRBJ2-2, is EPEVTQTPSHQVTQMGQEVILRCVPISNHLYFYWYRQILGQKVEFLVSFYNNEISEKSEIFDDQFSVERPDGSNFTLKIRSTKLEDSAMYFCASLGLAGVTGELFFGEGSRLTVL.

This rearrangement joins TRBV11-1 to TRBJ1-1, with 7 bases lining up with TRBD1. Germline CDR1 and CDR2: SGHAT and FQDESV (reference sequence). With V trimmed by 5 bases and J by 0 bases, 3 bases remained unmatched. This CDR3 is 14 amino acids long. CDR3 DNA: TGTGCCAGCAGCCGGGACAGCCTGAACACTGAAGCTTTCTTT. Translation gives CASSRDSLNTEAFF.

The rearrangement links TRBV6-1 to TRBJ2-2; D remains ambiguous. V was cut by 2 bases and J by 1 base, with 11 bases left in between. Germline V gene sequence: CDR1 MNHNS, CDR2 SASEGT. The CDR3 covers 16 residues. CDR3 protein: CASSEIEVLNTGELFF. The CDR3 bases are TGTGCCAGCAGTGAAATCGAGGTGCTGAACACCGGGGAGCTGTTTTTT.

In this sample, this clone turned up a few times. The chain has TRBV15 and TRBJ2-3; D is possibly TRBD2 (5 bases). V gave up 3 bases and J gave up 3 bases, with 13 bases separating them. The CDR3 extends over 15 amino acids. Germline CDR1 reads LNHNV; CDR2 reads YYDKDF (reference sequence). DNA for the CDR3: TGTGCCACCAGCAGTTTACTAGGAGCTACAGATACGCAGTATTTT. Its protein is CATSSLLGATDTQYF.

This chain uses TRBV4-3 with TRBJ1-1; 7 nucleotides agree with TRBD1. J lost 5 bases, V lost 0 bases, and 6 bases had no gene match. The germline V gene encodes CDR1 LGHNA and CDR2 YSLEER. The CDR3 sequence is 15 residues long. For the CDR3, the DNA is TGCGCCAGCAGCCAAGATCATAGGGGGCGTACTGAAGCTTTCTTT. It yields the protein CASSQDHRGRTEAFF.

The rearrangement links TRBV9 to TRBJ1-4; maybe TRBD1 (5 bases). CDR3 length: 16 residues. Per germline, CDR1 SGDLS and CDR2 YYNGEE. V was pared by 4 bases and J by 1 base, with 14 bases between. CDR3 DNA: TGTGCCAGCAGCTCCCATGGGGGAGAAACTAATGAAAAACTGTTTTTT. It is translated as CASSSHGGETNEKLFF.

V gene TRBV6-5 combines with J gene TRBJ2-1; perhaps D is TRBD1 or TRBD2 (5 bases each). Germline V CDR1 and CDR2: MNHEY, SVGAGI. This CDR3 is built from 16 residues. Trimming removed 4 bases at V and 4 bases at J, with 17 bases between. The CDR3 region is CASSFNRDRLYNEQFF. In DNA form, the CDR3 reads TGTGCCAGCAGTTTCAACCGGGACCGGCTTTACAATGAGCAGTTCTTC.

The chain's CDR3 is CASSLKVNTEAFF. The CDR3 region has the DNA TGTGCCAGCAGCTTAAAAGTTAACACTGAAGCTTTCTTT. The rearrangement links TRBV7-2 to TRBJ1-1; D is uncertain. V was clipped by 2 bases and J by 2 bases, with 6 bases between them. Germline V lookup: CDR1 SGHTA, CDR2 FQGNSA. The CDR3 spans 13 residues.

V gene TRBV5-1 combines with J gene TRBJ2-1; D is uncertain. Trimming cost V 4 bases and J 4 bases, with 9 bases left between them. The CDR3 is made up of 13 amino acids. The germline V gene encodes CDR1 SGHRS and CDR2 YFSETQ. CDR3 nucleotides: TGCGCCAGCAGCCCTGACGGATACAATGAGCAGTTCTTC. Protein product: CASSPDGYNEQFF. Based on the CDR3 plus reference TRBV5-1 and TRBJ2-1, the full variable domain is KAGVTQTPRYLIKTRGQQVTLSCSPISGHRSVSWYQQTPGQGLQFLFEYFSETQRNKGNFPGRFSGRQFSNSRSEMNVSTLELGDSALYLCASSPDGYNEQFFGPGTRLTVL.

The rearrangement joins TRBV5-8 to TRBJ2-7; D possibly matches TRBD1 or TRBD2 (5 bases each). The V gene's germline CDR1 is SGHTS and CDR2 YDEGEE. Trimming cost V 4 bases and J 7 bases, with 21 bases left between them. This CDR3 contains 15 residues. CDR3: CASSPGNKRGLEQYF. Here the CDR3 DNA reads TGTGCCAGCAGCCCCGGGAATAAACGGGGCCTAGAGCAGTACTTC. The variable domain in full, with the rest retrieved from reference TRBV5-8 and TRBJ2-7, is EAGVTQSPTHLIKTRGQQATLRCSPISGHTSVYWYQQALGLGLQFLLWYDEGEERNRGNFPPRFSGRQFPNYSSELNVNALELEDSALYLCASSPGNKRGLEQYFGPGTRLTVT.

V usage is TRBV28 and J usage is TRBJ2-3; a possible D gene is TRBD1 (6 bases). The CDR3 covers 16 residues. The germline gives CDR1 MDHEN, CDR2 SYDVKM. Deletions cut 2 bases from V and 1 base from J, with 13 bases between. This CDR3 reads CASSLRSRGRTDTQYF. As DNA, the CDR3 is TGTGCCAGCAGTTTAAGGTCCAGGGGTCGCACAGATACGCAGTATTTT.

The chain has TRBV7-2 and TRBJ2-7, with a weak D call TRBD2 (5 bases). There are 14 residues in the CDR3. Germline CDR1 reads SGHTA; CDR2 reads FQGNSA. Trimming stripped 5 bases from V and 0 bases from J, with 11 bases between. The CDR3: CASSQGSDSYEQYF. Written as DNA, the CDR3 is TGTGCCAGCAGCCAAGGGAGCGACTCCTACGAGCAGTACTTC.

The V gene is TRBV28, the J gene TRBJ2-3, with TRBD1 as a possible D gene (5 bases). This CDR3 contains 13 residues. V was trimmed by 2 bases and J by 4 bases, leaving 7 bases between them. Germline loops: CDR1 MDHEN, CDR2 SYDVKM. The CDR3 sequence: CASSLIGADTQYF. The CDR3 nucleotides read TGTGCCAGCAGTTTAATAGGGGCAGATACGCAGTATTTT.

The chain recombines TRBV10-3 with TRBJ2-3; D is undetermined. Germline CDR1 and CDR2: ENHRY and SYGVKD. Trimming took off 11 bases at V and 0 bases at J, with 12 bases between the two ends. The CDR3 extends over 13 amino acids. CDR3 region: CAAQSISTDTQYF. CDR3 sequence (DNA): TGTGCCGCGCAGTCCATAAGCACAGATACGCAGTATTTT.